A single sample is the source of the 8 T cell receptor beta chains below, sequenced in a study of T cell clonality in common variable immunodeficiency (dated by TCRdb to the mid-2010s). The library was built by means of the immunoSEQ multiplex PCR assay. Drawn from immuneACCESS, this table holds only the in-frame rearrangements with V and J called that TCRdb kept. Clones are partly lost; checked studies trace under half to an unresolved V gene and leave the rest unexplained. The sample features around 29,000 clones, and none is a singleton. Together, the top ten hold about 4.5% of the sample. The sequencing input was peripheral blood mononuclear cells. Every receptor here comes from a person aged 18 to 70 in good health.

A word on this clone: The read stops 3 residues short of the end of the CDR3; the missing end is completed from the germline J gene. The chain is built from TRBV6-4 and TRBJ2-7; D might be TRBD1 (6 bases). V was clipped by 1 base and J by 2 bases, with 15 bases between them. Germline V gene lookup returns CDR1 MRHNA and CDR2 SNTAGT. The CDR3 spans 16 residues. Incomplete CDR3 DNA: TGTGCCAGCAGTGACTGGTTCTACAGGGACGCCTACGAG. Residues: CASSDWFYRDAYE. The entire CDR3 protein reads CASSDWFYRDAYEQYF.

Many counts were recorded for this clone. The read ends 3 residues before the CDR3 terminus; that terminus is restored from the germline J gene. The chain has TRBV30 and TRBJ1-4; D uncertain. Trimming pared 2 bases from V and 2 bases from J, leaving 9 bases between. CDR3 length: 14 amino acids. In germline, CDR1 is GTSNPN, CDR2 SVGIG (reference sequence). The chain's CDR3 is CAWSLPSTNEKLFF. The sequenced CDR3 bases are TGTGCCTGGAGTCTCCCCTCCACTAATGAAAAA.

Turning to this clone: The read finishes 3 residues shy of the CDR3 end, and the germline J gene is used to complete it. The genes are TRBV19 and TRBJ1-6; TRBD1 matches 8 bases. This CDR3 contains 14 residues. V was clipped by 6 bases and J by 7 bases; unmatched bases: 5. Germline values: CDR1 LNHDA, CDR2 SQIVND (reference sequence). CDR3 amino acids: CASRKQGVNSPLHF. Partial CDR3 DNA: TGTGCCAGTAGGAAACAGGGGGTCAATTCACCC.

This clone was seen only a few times. A junction boundary mismatches the germline segment, possibly from a read error. The missing CDR3 end, 3 residues past where the read stops, is filled in from the germline J gene. The chain combines TRBV7-7 with TRBJ2-3; the match to TRBD2 covers 10 bases. Germline loops: CDR1 SSHAT, CDR2 FNYEAQ (reference sequence). The CDR3 is 15 amino acids. CDR3 DNA (partial): TGTGCTAGCAGCGAAGGACTAGCGGACACAGATACG. Translating gives CASSEGLADTDT. The entire CDR3 reads CASSEGLADTDTQYF.

This clone was detected many times. The read ends 3 residues shy of where the CDR3 ends; the end is completed using the germline J gene. The chain combines TRBV30 with TRBJ1-1, with D possibly being TRBD1 (5 bases). Germline-derived CDR1 and CDR2 are GTSNPN and SVGIG (reference sequence). V was trimmed by 4 bases and J by 4 bases, leaving 13 bases between them. The CDR3 covers 13 residues. CDR3 sequence: CAWTTGGTTEAFF. CDR3 DNA, as far as it was read: TGTGCCTGGACGACGGGGGGGACCACTGAA.

There are a few counts of this clone. Incomplete CDR3 DNA: TGCAGTGCTAAAGGGACTGGCGGGTACGAG. It specifies CSAKGTGGYE. The full CDR3 protein is CSAKGTGGYEQYF. The chain couples TRBV20-1 to TRBJ2-7, with a tentative D call TRBD2 (6 bases). The read gets to within 3 residues of the CDR3 end, and the germline J gene fills in the rest. The V gene lost 4 bases and the J gene lost 4 bases, with 14 bases spanning the gap. The V gene's germline CDR1 is DFQATT and CDR2 SNEGSKA (reference sequence). This CDR3 contains 13 residues.

Remarks on this clone: The read ends 3 residues shy of where the CDR3 ends; the end is completed using the germline J gene. The chain has TRBV18 and TRBJ1-1; D unclear. The CDR3 has 14 amino acids. CDR1 and CDR2 (germline): KGHSH, LQKENI. CDR3 sequence reads: CASSPTTQAQGAFF. CDR3 DNA, as far as it was read: TGTGCCAGCTCACCGACGACCCAGGCACAAGGA.

This clone was seen repeatedly, ten times or more. Coverage ceases 3 residues before the CDR3 finishes, and the germline J gene fills in the end. This sequence joins TRBV7-9 and TRBJ1-2; no definite D call. Trimming removed 5 bases at V and 5 bases at J, with 6 bases between. The CDR3 loop spans 11 amino acids. Germline-derived CDR1 and CDR2 are SEHNR and FQNEAQ (reference sequence). The DNA read from the CDR3 is TGTGCCAGCAGCAACCAGTATGGC. Translation gives CASSNQYG. The complete CDR3 sequence is CASSNQYGYTF.